A single T cell receptor (beta chain) is shown here with its context. Its antigen is as yet unknown. Libraries of TCR beta came from iRepertoire HTBI primers plus Arm-PCR of CDR3 regions. From the multiplex PCR reads, TCRdb called clonotypes with MiXCR, one entry per CDR3 protein. The table records 450,000 or so distinct CDR3 sequences, around 21% of them present only once. This specimen belongs to a study of regulatory T cells in long-lasting Graves disease. Broader study findings: The TCR repertoire of persistent Graves' patients was less diverse than that of newly diagnosed ones. The study found TRBV28, TRBJ1-2 and TRBJ2-5 favored in persistent disease. Patients with persistent disease shared fewer than 3,500 public clonotypes, outpacing the approximately 970 shared by new patients. Thyroid tissue was not studied; only peripheral blood was.

V shed 3 bases and J shed 11 bases, with 10 bases lying between them. Germline CDR1 and CDR2: MNHNS and SASEGT. This CDR3 region has 12 residues. Time point of the sample: persistent/refractory GD, antithyroid drugs over 5 years with positive TRAb. The TCR library was prepared using RNA isolated from PBMCs. This clonotype was obtained from a female donor with Graves disease. V gene TRBV6-1 combines with J gene TRBJ2-2; either TRBD1 or TRBD2 may supply D (5 bases each). Source: peripheral blood mononuclear cells (PBMCs), taken when the disease was refractory, from a patient treated with antithyroid drugs. This CDR3 is CASSERGRELFF. The CDR3 DNA reads TGTGCCAGCAGTGAGAGGGGACGCGAGCTGTTTTTT.